This TCR beta chain appears in the sequencing data of a study of low-dose radiotherapy and immunotherapy resistance in tumors. On the study more broadly: Patients were treated with intravenous nivolumab at 240 mg every two weeks and were also dosed with ipilimumab at 1 mg/kg every six weeks. Given every two weeks, intravenous cyclophosphamide 200 mg/m2 preceded radiation and immunotherapy by one day.

This clonotype was detected many times. Alpha- and beta-chain coverage of first-strand cDNA came from TRAV- and TRBV-specific primers. TCR amplification used 20 PCR cycles, a constant-region primer and a V-primer adapter. With in vitro transcription, the isolated mRNA was amplified. Using its own MiXCR run on the reads, TCRdb lists one record per CDR3 protein. This sample has tens of thousands of distinct CDR3 sequences; more than 7.5% occur once, and the top ten carry roughly 1%. Noted time point: before trial treatment. The donors, trial participants, received nivolumab, ipilimumab, aspirin, low-dose cyclophosphamide and low-dose radiotherapy. The sequencing here drew on PBMCs, taken before treatment. The TCR originated in a male donor with prostate cancer.

CDR3 sequence reads: CASSQEDRAGSYEQYF. CDR3 DNA sequence: TGTGCCAGCAGCCAAGAGGACAGGGCGGGCTCCTACGAGCAGTACTTC. The rearrangement links TRBV4-2 to TRBJ2-7; TRBD1 matches 8 bases. Losses at the gene ends were 0 bases for V and 0 bases for J; bases not matched to a gene: 4. The CDR3 has 16 amino acids. The V gene's germline CDR1 is LGHNA and CDR2 YNFKEQ.